This T cell receptor (beta chain) was captured by sequencing in a study of T cells in localized non-small cell lung cancer. Study-wide points: Among the tissues sampled, uninvolved adjacent lung had the highest T cell clonality, above tumor. Adjacent lung exhibited a median of 57 among the 100 most abundant tumor clones. A denser population of T cells in blood accompanied longer overall survival.

This CDR3 is 13 amino acids long. CDR1 and CDR2 from the germline V gene are SGHVS and FQNEAQ. A word on this clone: What it recognizes is unknown. At one boundary the junction diverges from the germline segment, which might be a read error.

Clones were read by immunoSEQ multiplex PCR, and TCRdb kept only the in-frame ones, dropping some. Of approximately 47,000 clones in the sample, 70% to 90% were seen once. The rearrangement joins TRBV7-8 to TRBJ2-3; D may be TRBD2 (6 bases). The material sequenced was PBMCs, taken before any cancer treatment. The TCR sequence derives from a man aged 40 to 70 with stage II lung adenocarcinoma. In nucleotides, the CDR3 is TGTGCCAGCAGCGTCACTAGCAGAGATACGCAGTATTTT. It is translated as CASSVTSRDTQYF.